These 14 T cell receptor beta chains were sequenced from one sample in a study of shared clonotypes between healthy human individuals. TCRdb's copy holds only in-frame clones and misses some; the assay was immunoSEQ multiplex PCR. The profile shows 2 million to 2.5 million clones, 90% to 96% of them singletons. Sequencing was carried out using naive CD4+ T cells sorted from blood. The subset is: CD45RA+ positively selected. Receptor source: a man younger than 30 in good health.

The chain carries TRBV11-2 and TRBJ2-1, with 11 bases lining up with TRBD2. With 1 base clipped from V and 3 bases from J, the junction kept 5 bases outside the gene matches. CDR3 size: 17 residues. CDR1 is SGHAT and CDR2 is FQNNGV in the germline V gene. CDR3 in DNA: TGTGCCAGCAGCTTAGTCGCTAGCGGGGGGAACTACAATGAGCAGTTCTTC. Protein: CASSLVASGGNYNEQFF.

With respect to this clone: Other nucleotide sequences from this sample produce the same CDR3. This chain joins TRBV4-3 and TRBJ2-1; D not certain. In germline, CDR1 is LGHNA, CDR2 YSLEER. This CDR3 spans 12 amino acids. V was shortened by 1 base and J by 4 bases, with 2 bases between the two germline ends. For the CDR3, the DNA is TGCGCCAGCAGCCAAGCTTACAATGAGCAGTTCTTC. This encodes CASSQAYNEQFF.

The chain couples TRBV12-5 to TRBJ2-6; tentatively, D is TRBD1 or TRBD2 (6 bases each). This CDR3 comprises 18 residues. CDR1 LGHNT and CDR2 FRNRAP come from the germline V gene. V was trimmed by 7 bases and J by 0 bases, leaving 19 bases between them. In DNA, the CDR3 is TGTGCTAGTGCCCCCGCGGGACAACGACCCTCTGGGGCCAACGTCCTGACTTTC. Translating gives CASAPAGQRPSGANVLTF.

The chain employs TRBV6-5 and TRBJ1-5; tentatively, D is TRBD1 (5 bases). Germline V lookup: CDR1 MNHEY, CDR2 SVGAGI. Trimming took 2 bases from V and 7 from J, leaving 9 bases between them. This CDR3 comprises 13 residues. CDR3 in DNA: TGTGCCAGCAGTTACGGGGCAAGGCAGCCCCAGCATTTT. It codes for CASSYGARQPQHF.

The V gene is TRBV6-6, the J gene TRBJ2-7, with D hard to call. The germline V gene has CDR1 MNHNY and CDR2 SVGAGI (reference sequence). CDR3 length: 11 amino acids. Trimming removed 6 bases from V and 5 bases from J, with 8 bases in between. CDR3 sequence (DNA): TGTGCCAGCAGCCCCGCGAACGAGCAGTACTTC. Translation gives CASSPANEQYF.

This rearrangement joins TRBV28 to TRBJ2-2, with D unresolved. The V end was cut by 5 bases, the J end by 6 bases, with 7 bases between. Germline lookup yields CDR1 MDHEN and CDR2 SYDVKM. The CDR3 is 12 amino acids. The CDR3 spells CASSLGAGELFF. CDR3 bases: TGTGCCAGCAGTCTTGGTGCCGGGGAGCTGTTTTTT.

A single count supports this clone. Other DNA sequences in the same sample also yield this CDR3. This chain uses TRBV7-3 with TRBJ2-7, with D perhaps TRBD2 (5 bases). The length of the CDR3 is 14 residues. Germline V lookup: CDR1 SGHTA, CDR2 FQGTGA. Deletions cut 1 base from V and 0 bases from J, with 7 bases between. CDR3 in amino acids: CASSLSRDSYEQYF. CDR3 nucleotides: TGTGCCAGCAGCTTAAGCCGGGACTCCTACGAGCAGTACTTC.

The genes are TRBV7-2 and TRBJ1-2, with D maybe TRBD1 (6 bases). Germline V gives CDR1 SGHTA, CDR2 FQGNSA. The CDR3 is 15 residues long. Trimming took off 5 bases at V and 7 bases at J, with 20 bases between the two ends. The CDR3 reads CASSRGEGEIGGYTF. The CDR3 nucleotides read TGTGCCAGCAGCCGAGGCGAGGGGGAGATAGGTGGCTACACCTTC.

This clone was recorded only once. The rearrangement uses TRBV5-1 and TRBJ1-6, with 8 positions matching TRBD1. The CDR3 is 15 residues long. Germline loops: CDR1 SGHRS, CDR2 YFSETQ. With 0 bases clipped from V and 9 bases from J, the junction kept 5 bases outside the gene matches. CDR3: CASSLGGQGVSPLHF. CDR3 nucleotide sequence: TGCGCCAGCAGCTTGGGAGGACAGGGTGTTTCACCCCTCCACTTT.

This sequence joins TRBV28 and TRBJ2-7, with D maybe TRBD1 (5 bases). Trimming cost V 4 bases and J 2 bases, with 9 bases left between them. The CDR3 spans 13 residues. Germline CDR1 MDHEN, CDR2 SYDVKM. The CDR3 loop reads CASSSRAPYEQYF. The CDR3 nucleotides are TGTGCCAGCAGTTCCAGGGCACCCTACGAGCAGTACTTC.

The genes are TRBV5-1 and TRBJ1-2; the D gene is possibly TRBD1 (5 bases). The V and J ends lost 7 bases and 5 bases respectively, with 15 bases between them. Germline V gives CDR1 SGHRS, CDR2 YFSETQ. This CDR3 contains 13 residues. In DNA form, the CDR3 reads TGCGCCAGCGGCTCGACAGAGATATATGGCTACACCTTC. Translating it yields CASGSTEIYGYTF.

This clone was seen more than once but under ten times. The V gene is TRBV7-2, the J gene TRBJ1-2; D call uncertain. This CDR3 has 12 residues. Germline V gene lookup returns CDR1 SGHTA and CDR2 FQGNSA. Trimming removed 2 bases at V and 6 bases at J, with 7 bases between. CDR3 residues: CASSLTLDGYTF. CDR3 DNA sequence: TGTGCCAGCAGCTTAACGCTCGATGGCTACACCTTC. The whole variable domain, filled in from reference TRBV7-2 and TRBJ1-2, reads GAGVSQSPSNKVTEKGKDVELRCDPISGHTALYWYRQSLGQGLEFLIYFQGNSAPDKSGLPSDRFSAERTGGSVSTLTIQRTQQEDSAVYLCASSLTLDGYTFGSGTRLTVV.

The chain employs TRBV6-5 and TRBJ2-7, with D unresolved. V lost 0 bases and J 1 base, leaving 13 bases between the germline ends. The CDR3 has 16 amino acids. Germline loops: CDR1 MNHEY, CDR2 SVGAGI. The DNA of the CDR3 is TGTGCCAGCAGTTACTCGACCGTTTCTTCTTCCTACGAGCAGTACTTC. Its protein is CASSYSTVSSSYEQYF.

This clone was seen only a few times. The chain joins TRBV5-1 to TRBJ2-2; 13 positions match TRBD2. The CDR3 totals 18 residues. From germline, CDR1 is SGHRS and CDR2 YFSETQ. The ends lost 2 bases at V and 5 bases at J; junction bases unmatched: 9. The CDR3 DNA is TGCGCCAGCAGCTTCCGGACTAGCGGGAGTTCATATACCGGGGAGCTGTTTTTT. It translates to CASSFRTSGSSYTGELFF.